Following are 5 T cell receptor beta chains from one sample sequenced in a study of cytomegalovirus exposure and HLA in healthy donors. PCR used 60 Vbeta primers and 13 Jbeta primers. Repertoires were generated with immunoSEQ multiplex PCR, while TCRdb's copy carries only in-frame clones and drops some. The table shows 150,000 to 200,000 clones, with about 80% occurring only once. Specimen: PBMCs. The source of these receptors is a girl between 10 and 17 years old in good health and CMV-seropositive.

This chain connects TRBV15 to TRBJ2-7, with 7 bases that match TRBD2. The CDR3 loop spans 14 amino acids. V shed 5 bases and J 2 bases; nucleotides not matched to a gene: 6. From germline, CDR1 is LNHNV and CDR2 YYDKDF (reference sequence). CDR3: CATSRGSGAYEQYF. The CDR3 nucleotides are TGTGCCACCAGCCGGGGGAGCGGGGCCTACGAGCAGTACTTC.

This clone was observed once. The V and J genes are TRBV19 and TRBJ1-2, with D possibly TRBD1 on 6 matching bases. The germline V and J ends were trimmed by 0 bases and 2 bases, with 16 bases remaining between them. The germline gives CDR1 LNHDA, CDR2 SQIVND (reference sequence). This CDR3 comprises 17 residues. The CDR3 DNA sequence: TGTGCCAGTAGTATAGATCCCTTGAGGACAGTAAACTATGGCTACACCTTC. As protein: CASSIDPLRTVNYGYTF.

The rearrangement links TRBV6-5 to TRBJ1-3, with a weak D call TRBD1 (5 bases). This CDR3 is 16 amino acids long. The V and J ends lost 2 bases and 0 bases respectively, with 11 bases between them. Germline loops: CDR1 MNHEY, CDR2 SVGAGI. CDR3 nucleotides: TGTGCCAGCAGTTACGCAGGGCCTTTCTCTGGAAACACCATATATTTT. Encoded protein: CASSYAGPFSGNTIYF.

This clone was counted between two and nine times. The chain carries TRBV5-4 and TRBJ2-1; 14 positions agree with TRBD2. Losses at the gene ends were 4 bases for V and 3 bases for J; bases not matched to a gene: 3. Germline V gives CDR1 SGHNT, CDR2 YYREEE (reference sequence). This CDR3 comprises 16 residues. In nucleotides, the CDR3 is TGTGCCAGCAGCACAGGGACTAGCGGGGGCTACAATGAGCAGTTCTTC. This gives the protein CASSTGTSGGYNEQFF. Full variable domain (missing parts from reference TRBV5-4 and TRBJ2-1): ETGVTQSPTHLIKTRGQQVTLRCSSQSGHNTVSWYQQALGQGPQFIFQYYREEENGRGNFPPRFSGLQFPNYSSELNVNALELDDSALYLCASSTGTSGGYNEQFFGPGTRLTVL.

V gene TRBV5-1 combines with J gene TRBJ1-1; possibly TRBD1 for D (5 bases). Trimming removed 5 bases from V and 0 bases from J, with 11 bases in between. Germline values: CDR1 SGHRS, CDR2 YFSETQ. The CDR3 length is 14 residues. CDR3 sequence: CASRTGTMNTEAFF. CDR3 DNA sequence: TGCGCCAGCAGAACAGGAACCATGAACACTGAAGCTTTCTTT.